This TCR beta chain was profiled in a study of blood T cell repertoires in COVID-19. As for the study in general: Acute and convalescent COVID-19 specimens originated in the United States, Italy and Spain. PBMCs, B-cell-depleted T cells, or T cells provided the cDNA or gDNA that made up the material.

Produced via immunoSEQ multiplex PCR; TCRdb's table is partial and in-frame only. The table shows approximately 250,000 clones, with over 75% occurring only once. Participants had their cohort set by participant-reported clinical history. Two negative PCRs, clearance, or symptom resolution were required of recovered Cohort 3 donors. Germline values: CDR1 MDHEN, CDR2 SYDVKM. The CDR3 spans 12 residues. The V gene lost 3 bases and the J gene lost 10 bases, with 12 bases spanning the gap. The clonotype originates from a woman aged 25-40 years who had recovered from COVID-19. This chain joins TRBV28 and TRBJ1-1; D gene ambiguous. Sample: PBMCs or T cells enriched from blood (not recorded which). This CDR3 reads CASSFPGRAAFF. The CDR3 nucleotides read TGTGCCAGCAGTTTTCCTGGGAGGGCAGCTTTCTTT. Using reference TRBV28 and TRBJ1-1 for the parts outside the CDR3, the full variable domain is DVKVTQSSRYLVKRTGEKVFLECVQDMDHENMFWYRQDPGLGLRLIYFSYDVKMKEKGDIPEGYSVSREKKERFSLILESASTNQTSMYLCASSFPGRAAFFGQGTRLTVV.